The following is a T cell receptor (beta chain) sequence with its context. Its antigen is not known. RNA extraction and reverse transcription yielded cDNA as sequencing template. Assay: immunoSEQ multiplex PCR; the TCRdb copy retains only in-frame clones and omits some. Here the sample spans about 120,000 clones, about 50% being singletons. The data belong to a study of CD8+ T cells in alopecia areata. Sample treatment: oral pan-JAK inhibitor, 5-10 mg twice daily. Broader study findings: Scalp clonality, along with expanded CD8+ clones among the top 100, was significantly decreased by tofacitinib.

This CDR3 has 16 residues. Germline V lookup: CDR1 SGDLS, CDR2 YYNGEE. V gave up 3 bases and J gave up 2 bases, with 17 bases separating them. The receptor was isolated from a human donor with alopecia areata. This sample comprised CD4+ T cells sorted from blood, obtained at week 4, from a patient treated with tofacitinib. The chain carries TRBV9 and TRBJ2-5; the D gene is possibly TRBD1 (6 bases). CDR3 residues: CASSATGANSQETQYF. CDR3 bases: TGTGCCAGCAGCGCGACAGGAGCCAATTCACAAGAGACCCAGTACTTC.